These 27 T cell receptor beta chains originate from one sample sequenced in a study of CD8 T cells in ankylosing spondylitis. TCRdb re-analysed the 5' RACE reads in MiXCR, keeping a single row per CDR3 protein. This sample has under 130,000 distinct CDR3 sequences; around 24% occur once, and the top ten carry 9% to 15%. The material sequenced was synovial fluid, either unsorted or a sorted T cell fraction (not recorded which). The receptor source for this set is a male donor with ankylosing spondylitis.

The V call is TRBV20-1, the J call TRBJ2-7, with TRBD2 matching over 10 bases. This CDR3 has 17 amino acids. V was pared by 2 bases and J by 5 bases, with 15 bases of the junction left unmatched. The germline V gene encodes CDR1 DFQATT and CDR2 SNEGSKA (reference sequence). The CDR3 reads CSARRLAGVSGIDEQYV. CDR3 bases: TGCAGTGCTAGAAGGCTAGCGGGAGTATCCGGTATCGACGAGCAGTACGTC.

This clonotype has only a few counts. The chain is built from TRBV6-1 and TRBJ2-7, with TRBD1 matching over 8 bases. The CDR3 covers 14 residues. The junction had 8 bases not matched to a gene; V was cut back by 5 bases and J by 5 bases. Germline V gives CDR1 MNHNS, CDR2 SASEGT. This CDR3 is CASSLGDRFNEQYF. The CDR3, as DNA: TGTGCCAGCAGTCTAGGGGACAGGTTCAACGAGCAGTACTTC.

The CDR3 reads CASRGLGQGEQFF. CDR3 coding DNA: TGTGCCTCCCGCGGGCTTGGCCAGGGTGAGCAGTTCTTC. The V and J genes are TRBV30 and TRBJ2-1, with D perhaps matching TRBD1 or TRBD2 (5 bases each). The CDR3 is 13 amino acids. Trimming left V 7 bases short and J 9 bases short, with 19 bases between. Germline V gives CDR1 GTSNPN, CDR2 SVGIG (reference sequence).

CDR3 in DNA: TGTGCCAGCAGTGAATCGAAGGGATCAGGAAACACCATATATTTT. This translates into CASSESKGSGNTIYF. The V call is TRBV25-1, the J call TRBJ1-3; D is unresolved. Germline CDR1 is MGHDK and CDR2 is SYGVNS. V dropped 1 base and J dropped 4 bases, with 11 bases sitting between them. The CDR3 length is 15 residues.

This clonotype was seen many times. The CDR3 nucleotides read TGTGCCAGCAACAGCCGGGACCGACCCTATGGCTACACCTTC. Protein sequence: CASNSRDRPYGYTF. The chain uses TRBV6-1 and TRBJ1-2; possibly TRBD1 for D (5 bases). V lost 7 bases, J lost 4 bases, and 16 bases lay in between. The CDR3 covers 14 residues. The V gene's germline CDR1 is MNHNS and CDR2 SASEGT.

This clonotype turned up a few times. V usage is TRBV12-3 or TRBV12-4 and J usage is TRBJ1-2; a possible D gene is TRBD1 (6 bases). V dropped 2 bases and J dropped 6 bases, with 13 bases sitting between them. This CDR3 spans 14 amino acids. Written as DNA, the CDR3 is TGTGCCAGCAGTTTAAACAGGGAAGTAAATGGCTACACCTTC. Its translation: CASSLNREVNGYTF.

The chain is built from TRBV5-1 and TRBJ1-1; no definite D call. Germline assignment: CDR1 SGHRS and CDR2 YFSETQ. The CDR3 sequence is 13 residues long. V lost 4 bases and J 5 bases, leaving 12 bases between the germline ends. CDR3 sequence (DNA): TGCGCCAGCAGCCCTTACTGGGGAACTGAAGCTTTCTTT. As protein: CASSPYWGTEAFF.

The chain uses TRBV4-2 and TRBJ2-4, with 12 positions matching TRBD2. Germline assignment: CDR1 LGHNA and CDR2 YNFKEQ. CDR3 size: 16 residues. V was clipped by 0 bases and J by 15 bases; unmatched bases: 12. The CDR3 loop is CASSQDLLAGGLAPYF. CDR3 nucleotide sequence: TGTGCCAGCAGCCAAGATTTACTAGCGGGAGGCCTCGCCCCGTACTTC.

This clonotype appeared a few times. The chain employs TRBV12-3 or TRBV12-4 and TRBJ2-1, with 9 bases lining up with TRBD1. This CDR3 has 15 amino acids. With V trimmed by 6 bases and J by 4 bases, 7 bases remained unmatched. The chain's CDR3 is CASSKTGGSYNEQFF. CDR3 DNA sequence: TGTGCCAGCAGCAAAACAGGGGGCTCATACAATGAGCAGTTCTTC.

The rearrangement uses TRBV5-1 and TRBJ2-7; 10 bases match TRBD1. Germline CDR1 SGHRS, CDR2 YFSETQ. CDR3 length: 16 residues. V lost 4 bases and J lost 0; bases outside the gene matches: 7. DNA of the CDR3: TGCGCCAGCAGCCCAGACGACAGGGGGCCCTCCTACGAGCAGTACTTC. This encodes CASSPDDRGPSYEQYF.

The chain couples TRBV6-1 to TRBJ2-2; a weak D match, TRBD1 (6 bases). CDR3 length equals 16 residues. Deletions cut 1 base from V and 3 bases from J, with 12 bases between. Per the germline V gene, CDR1 is MNHNS and CDR2 is SASEGT. DNA of the CDR3: TGTGCCAGCAGTGAAGGGGCGGACAGACACACCGGGGAGCTGTTTTTT. Protein: CASSEGADRHTGELFF.

This clonotype turned up a few times. The chain joins TRBV7-2 to TRBJ2-3; a possible D gene is TRBD2 (6 bases). V lost 5 bases, J lost 2 bases, and 14 bases lay in between. This CDR3 region has 15 residues. Germline assignment: CDR1 SGHTA and CDR2 FQGNSA. In DNA, the CDR3 is TGTGCCAGCAGCAGAGGGACTCCCTCCACAGATACGCAGTATTTT. As protein: CASSRGTPSTDTQYF.

This clonotype appeared a few times. The genes are TRBV25-1 and TRBJ2-1; D gene ambiguous. Trimming took off 6 bases at V and 4 bases at J, with 4 bases between the two ends. In germline, CDR1 is MGHDK, CDR2 SYGVNS. This CDR3 has 11 residues. The CDR3 bases are TGTGCCAGCAGGAGGTACAATGAGCAGTTCTTC. It translates to CASRRYNEQFF. Full variable domain (missing parts from reference TRBV25-1 and TRBJ2-1): EADIYQTPRYLVIGTGKKITLECSQTMGHDKMYWYQQDPGMELHLIHYSYGVNSTEKGDLSSESTVSRIRTEHFPLTLESARPSHTSQYLCASRRYNEQFFGPGTRLTVL.

In its sample, this clonotype was seen a few times. The rearrangement joins TRBV27 to TRBJ2-1, with a weak D call TRBD1 (5 bases). Germline CDR1 reads MNHEY; CDR2 reads SMNVEV (reference sequence). Deletions cut 2 bases from V and 3 bases from J, with 8 bases between. The CDR3 contains 14 residues. CDR3 sequence: CASSLTQGYNEQFF. In nucleotides, the CDR3 is TGTGCCAGCAGTTTAACGCAGGGCTACAATGAGCAGTTCTTC.

This sequence joins TRBV9 and TRBJ2-3; D call uncertain. There are 16 residues in the CDR3. The germline V and J ends were trimmed by 0 bases and 1 base, with 12 bases remaining between them. CDR1 and CDR2 from the germline V gene are SGDLS and YYNGEE. DNA for the CDR3: TGTGCCAGCAGCGTAGCTCCTCGCGGCGGCACAGATACGCAGTATTTT. This codes for CASSVAPRGGTDTQYF.

There are many counts of this clonotype. The chain is built from TRBV10-3 and TRBJ2-1, with 8 bases aligning to TRBD1. Trimming cost V 5 bases and J 0 bases; bases outside gene matches: 3. This CDR3 region has 15 residues. The germline gives CDR1 ENHRY, CDR2 SYGVKD. The CDR3: CAISSGGPSYNEQFF. The CDR3 coding sequence is TGTGCCATCAGTTCAGGGGGCCCCTCCTACAATGAGCAGTTCTTC.

This clonotype was counted a few times. The chain employs TRBV4-1 and TRBJ2-1; D possibly matches TRBD1 or TRBD2 (5 bases each). The CDR3 totals 13 residues. V lost 0 bases, J lost 10 bases, and 10 bases lay in between. CDR1 is MGHRA and CDR2 is YSYEKL in the germline V gene. In DNA form, the CDR3 reads TGCGCCAGCAGCCAAGATCCCTGGGGGGAGCAGTTCTTC. Amino acids: CASSQDPWGEQFF.

The rearrangement links TRBV20-1 to TRBJ2-5; the D is unclear. This CDR3 is 15 amino acids long. Germline V gene lookup returns CDR1 DFQATT and CDR2 SNEGSKA (reference sequence). V was shortened by 5 bases and J by 0 bases, with 16 bases between the two germline ends. For the CDR3, the DNA is TGCAGTGCTGTCATTTCTGGTGTGAACCAAGAGACCCAGTACTTC. This codes for CSAVISGVNQETQYF.

The J gene is TRBJ2-1, the V gene TRBV24-1; D gene uncertain. Germline V lookup: CDR1 KGHDR, CDR2 SFDVKD. V lost 0 bases to trimming and J lost 4 bases, with 9 bases between them. This CDR3 region has 15 residues. The chain's CDR3 is CATSDLNHGYNEQFF. The CDR3, as DNA: TGTGCCACCAGTGATTTGAACCACGGGTACAATGAGCAGTTCTTC.

V and J are TRBV3-1 and TRBJ2-3; D ambiguous. Germline CDR1 is LGHDT and CDR2 is YNNKEL (reference sequence). V was pared by 4 bases and J by 12 bases, with 17 bases between. The CDR3 has 13 residues. CDR3 bases: TGTGCCAGCAGCCCCCAAGCTATCGATCCTCAGTATTTT. It is translated as CASSPQAIDPQYF.

This clonotype turned up a few times. The chain uses TRBV11-2 and TRBJ1-1, with D possibly being TRBD1 (6 bases). The CDR3 has 14 residues. Germline values: CDR1 SGHAT, CDR2 FQNNGV. Trimming took 5 bases from V and 3 from J, leaving 13 bases between them. CDR3 protein: CASSKTGGHTEAFF. CDR3 nucleotide sequence: TGTGCCAGCAGCAAGACCGGGGGGCACACTGAAGCTTTCTTT.

In its sample, this clonotype was seen a few times. V gene TRBV6-1 combines with J gene TRBJ2-7; TRBD1 aligns across 9 bases. Germline V lookup: CDR1 MNHNS, CDR2 SASEGT. V lost 3 bases, J lost 4 bases, and 4 bases stayed unmatched. The CDR3 runs 14 residues. CDR3 coding DNA: TGTGCCAGCAGTGATTCGGACAGGGGTTACGAGCAGTACTTC. This gives the protein CASSDSDRGYEQYF.

The genes are TRBV20-1 and TRBJ1-5, with D maybe TRBD1 (5 bases). In germline, CDR1 is DFQATT, CDR2 SNEGSKA (reference sequence). Trimming removed 3 bases from V and 4 bases from J, with 10 bases in between. CDR3 size: 13 residues. The CDR3 DNA follows: TGCAGTGCTAGGGGGGACGGAAATCAGCCCCAGCATTTT. Translation: CSARGDGNQPQHF.

The V call is TRBV29-1, the J call TRBJ2-2; 8 nucleotides align to TRBD2. Germline CDR1 reads SQVTM; CDR2 reads ANQGSEA. This CDR3 has 17 residues. Trimming cost V 0 bases and J 2 bases; bases outside gene matches: 8. In DNA form, the CDR3 reads TGCAGCGTTGAAGATAGGGCCGGGGGGGTTAACACCGGGGAGCTGTTTTTT. Protein sequence: CSVEDRAGGVNTGELFF.

This clonotype was detected only a few times. This CDR3 reads CASSTRQGDTEAFF. DNA of the CDR3: TGTGCCAGCAGCACAAGACAGGGCGACACTGAAGCTTTCTTT. The rearrangement joins TRBV3-1 to TRBJ1-1; TRBD1 aligns across 7 bases. Germline trimming cut 5 bases from V and 3 bases from J; bases unmatched to any gene: 6. The CDR3 is made up of 14 amino acids. The V gene's germline CDR1 is LGHDT and CDR2 YNNKEL (reference sequence). The full variable domain, its missing parts supplied by reference TRBV3-1 and TRBJ1-1, is DTAVSQTPKYLVTQMGNDKSIKCEQNLGHDTMYWYKQDSKKFLKIMFSYNNKELIINETVPNRFSPKSPDKAHLNLHINSLELGDSAVYFCASSTRQGDTEAFFGQGTRLTVV.

This clonotype was detected a few times. The rearrangement joins TRBV7-9 to TRBJ1-2; TRBD1 is a possible D gene (6 bases). V lost 4 bases and J 5 bases, leaving 11 bases between the germline ends. This CDR3 spans 13 amino acids. Germline V gene sequence: CDR1 SEHNR, CDR2 FQNEAQ (reference sequence). CDR3 sequence: CASSSDRIYGYTF. In DNA, the CDR3 is TGTGCCAGCAGCTCCGACAGGATTTATGGCTACACCTTC.

In its sample, this clonotype was seen a few times. V is TRBV9 and J is TRBJ2-3, with 7 bases that match TRBD2. The J segment lost 2 bases and the V segment lost 0 bases, leaving 21 bases of the junction unmatched. This CDR3 comprises 21 residues. CDR1 and CDR2 from the germline V gene are SGDLS and YYNGEE. In DNA, the CDR3 is TGTGCCAGCAGCGTAGGTCCTAGCGGAGTATCACAGGCCCCCTTCACAGATACGCAGTATTTT. It is translated as CASSVGPSGVSQAPFTDTQYF.